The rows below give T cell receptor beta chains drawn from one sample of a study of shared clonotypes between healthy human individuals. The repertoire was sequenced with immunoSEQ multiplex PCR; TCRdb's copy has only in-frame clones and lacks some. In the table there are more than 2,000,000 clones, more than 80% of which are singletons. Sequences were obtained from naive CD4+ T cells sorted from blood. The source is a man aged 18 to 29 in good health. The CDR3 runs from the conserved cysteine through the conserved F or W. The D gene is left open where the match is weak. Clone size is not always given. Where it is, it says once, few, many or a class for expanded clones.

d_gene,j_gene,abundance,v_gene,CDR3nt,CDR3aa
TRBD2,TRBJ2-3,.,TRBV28,TGTGCCACCAGACTAGCGGGAGTTCTAGATACGCAGTATTTT,CATRLAGVLDTQYF
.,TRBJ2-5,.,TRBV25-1,TGTGCCAGCAGGGAGACTCAAGAGACCCAGTACTTC,CASRETQETQYF
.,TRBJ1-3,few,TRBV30,TGTGCCTGGATCCTGGACAATCGCTCTGGAAACACCATATATTTT,CAWILDNRSGNTIYF
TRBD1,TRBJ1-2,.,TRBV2,TGTGCCACCTCCCGGGACAGCAACGACTATGGCTACACCTTC,CATSRDSNDYGYTF
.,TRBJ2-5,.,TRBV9,TGTGCCAGCAGCGTGGGCTGGATGGAGACCCAGTACTTC,CASSVGWMETQYF
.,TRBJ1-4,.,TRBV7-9,TGTGCCAGCAGCTTCACGAAGCAGGGTAATGAAAAACTGTTTTTT,CASSFTKQGNEKLFF
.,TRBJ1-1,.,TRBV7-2,TGTGCCAGCAGCTTAGTATACGGGGGCAACACTGAAGCTTTCTTT,CASSLVYGGNTEAFF
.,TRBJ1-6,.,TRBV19,TGTGCCAGTAGTAGTCTAAATACGGCCAGTTGGGGTTCACCCCTCCACTTT,CASSSLNTASWGSPLHF
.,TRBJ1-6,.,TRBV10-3,TGTGCCATCAGTGAGTCTTTAGCGGGGGATAGATCACCCCTCCACTTT,CAISESLAGDRSPLHF
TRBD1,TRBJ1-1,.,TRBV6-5,TGTGCCAGCAGGGGACAGGGAAGCACTGAAGCTTTCTTT,CASRGQGSTEAFF
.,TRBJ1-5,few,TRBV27,TGTGCCAGCAGTTTAACCCCAGGAGGGTCTAGGCAGCCCCAGCATTTT,CASSLTPGGSRQPQHF
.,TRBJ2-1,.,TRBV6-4,TGTGCCAGCACAGACAGTGGGAGCTCCTACAATGAGCAGTTCTTC,CASTDSGSSYNEQFF
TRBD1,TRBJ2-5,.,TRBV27,TGTGCCAGCAGTTCGGACAGGGACCAAGAGACCCAGTACTTC,CASSSDRDQETQYF
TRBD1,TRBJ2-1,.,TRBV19,TGTGCCAGTAGTATAAGGGGACAGCTAAGCTACAATGAGCAGTTCTTC,CASSIRGQLSYNEQFF
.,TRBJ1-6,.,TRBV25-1,TGTGCCAGCAGTGTTCCAGGGTATAATTCACCCCTCCACTTT,CASSVPGYNSPLHF
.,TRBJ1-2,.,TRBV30,TGTGCCTGGAGTTCCTGGGGGGGGTATGGCTACACCTTC,CAWSSWGGYGYTF
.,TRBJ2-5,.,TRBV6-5,TGTGCCAGCAGTCCGCCGGCATGGGGGGAAAACCAGTACTTC,CASSPPAWGENQYF
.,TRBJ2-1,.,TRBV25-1,TGTGCCAGCAGTGAATTACAGGGCTACAATGAGCAGTTCTTC,CASSELQGYNEQFF
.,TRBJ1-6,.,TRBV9,TGTGCCAGCAGCGTGGAGGGCTCGAGGAATTCACCCCTCCACTTT,CASSVEGSRNSPLHF
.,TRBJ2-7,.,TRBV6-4,TGTGCCAGCCCCTCAGCCGGGACCCCAGGGTCACGTGGCGAGCAGTACTTC,CASPSAGTPGSRGEQYF
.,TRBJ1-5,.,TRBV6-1,TGTGCCAGCAATGGACAGTACAATCAGCCCCAGCATTTT,CASNGQYNQPQHF
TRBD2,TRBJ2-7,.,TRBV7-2,TGTGCCAGCAGCATCCCGCGCGGGAGGACCCACGAGCAGTACTTC,CASSIPRGRTHEQYF
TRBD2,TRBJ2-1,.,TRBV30,TGTGCCTGGACCCGGGGGAGGGCTGGTGAGCAGTTCTTC,CAWTRGRAGEQFF
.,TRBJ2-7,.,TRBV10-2,TGCGCCAGCAGCCATGACACCTACGAGCAGTACTTC,CASSHDTYEQYF
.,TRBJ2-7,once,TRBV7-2,TGTGCCAGCAGCCGGACCGGGACCACCGCCTACGAGCAGTACTTC,CASSRTGTTAYEQYF
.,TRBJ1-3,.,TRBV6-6,TGTGCCAGCAGTTACGATAGGGGGGCTGGAAACACCATATATTTT,CASSYDRGAGNTIYF
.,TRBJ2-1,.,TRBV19,TGTGCCAGTAGTATAGTGCGAGGGGACGCTGGGAATGAGCAGTTCTTC,CASSIVRGDAGNEQFF
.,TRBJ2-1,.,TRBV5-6,TGTGCCAGCAGCGGAGCGGGTGAGCAGTTCTTC,CASSGAGEQFF
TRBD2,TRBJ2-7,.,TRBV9,TGTGCCAGCAGCGAGCGGGGGGACTCCTACGAGCAGTACTTC,CASSERGDSYEQYF
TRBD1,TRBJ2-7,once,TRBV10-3,TGTGCCATCAGCTTCGGGACAGGTACCTACGAGCAGTACTTC,CAISFGTGTYEQYF
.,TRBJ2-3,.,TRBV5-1,TGCGCCAGCAGCTCAGGGACTAGCACAGATACGCAGTATTTT,CASSSGTSTDTQYF
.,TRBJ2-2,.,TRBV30,TGTGCCTGGAGTCCAGAATCTGGGGAGCTGTTTTTT,CAWSPESGELFF
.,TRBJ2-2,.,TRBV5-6,TGTGCCAGCAGCTTTGTGGGGGTATCGGCCGGGGAGCTGTTTTTT,CASSFVGVSAGELFF
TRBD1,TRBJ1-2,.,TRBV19,TGTGCCAGTAGCCTACCGGGACAGGGGGCGCATCGTAACTATGGCTACACCTTC,CASSLPGQGAHRNYGYTF
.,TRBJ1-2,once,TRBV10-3,TGTGCCATCAGTGTTACAGGGCCCTATGGCTACACCTTC,CAISVTGPYGYTF
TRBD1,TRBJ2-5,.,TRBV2,TGTGCCAGCACAGGACAGGGGCTTCAAGAGACCCAGTACTTC,CASTGQGLQETQYF
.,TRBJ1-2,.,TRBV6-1,TGTGCCAGCAGCAATCAGGGCGGCCGTGGCTACACCTTC,CASSNQGGRGYTF
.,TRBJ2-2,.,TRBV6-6,TGTGCCAGCAGTTACTACATTACCGGGGAGCTGTTTTTT,CASSYYITGELFF
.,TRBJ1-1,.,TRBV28,TGTGCCAGCAGTTTCCGGGAGAACACTGAAGCTTTCTTT,CASSFRENTEAFF
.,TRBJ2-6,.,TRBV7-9,TGTGCCAGCAGCCAAGGGGGCTCTGGGGCCAACGTCCTGACTTTC,CASSQGGSGANVLTF
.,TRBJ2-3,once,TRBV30,TGTGCCTGGAGTTCGGGGTATTTCACAGATACGCAGTATTTT,CAWSSGYFTDTQYF
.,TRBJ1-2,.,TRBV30,TGTGCCTGGAGTGTACTCAGGGAGACGTACACCTTC,CAWSVLRETYTF
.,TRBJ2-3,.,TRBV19,TGTGCCAGTAGTCTCGGGACCGTGGGGACAGATACGCAGTATTTT,CASSLGTVGTDTQYF
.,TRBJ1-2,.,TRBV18,TGTGCCAGCTCACCACCGACGGGGCAGGGTCTAGTCTATGGCTACACCTTC,CASSPPTGQGLVYGYTF
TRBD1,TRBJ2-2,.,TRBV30,TGTGCCTGGAGCCTCCGGACAGGGACCGGGGAGCTGTTTTTT,CAWSLRTGTGELFF
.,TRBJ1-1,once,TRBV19,TGTGCCAGTAGTTCCAGGGTAGGCACTGAAGCTTTCTTT,CASSSRVGTEAFF
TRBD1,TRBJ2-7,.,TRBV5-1,TGCGCCAGCAGCCCGGACAGGCCAAGTTCCTACGAGCAGTACTTC,CASSPDRPSSYEQYF
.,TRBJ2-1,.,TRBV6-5,TGTGCCAGCACCCCCAGGGATGGCCATGAGCAGTTCTTC,CASTPRDGHEQFF
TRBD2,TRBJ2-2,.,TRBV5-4,TGTGCCAGCAGCTTGGGGCCTAGCGGGACGAACACCGGGGAGCTGTTTTTT,CASSLGPSGTNTGELFF
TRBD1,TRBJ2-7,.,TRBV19,TGTGCCAGTAGTATAGGGAGACAGGGCCTGGGGGAGCAGTACTTC,CASSIGRQGLGEQYF
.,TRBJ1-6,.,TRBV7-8,TGTGCCAGCAGCGCGGCGGGATCACCCCTCCACTTT,CASSAAGSPLHF
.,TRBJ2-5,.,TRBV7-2,TGTGCCAGCAGCTTAAATGGCGGCGAGACCCAGTACTTC,CASSLNGGETQYF